This T cell receptor (beta chain) comes out of a study of beta chain features in type 1 diabetes. Study-level results: Type 1 diabetes patients had VDJ junctions that carried fewer insertions and more deletions. A possible short-template PCR bias applies equally to patients and controls. People with Type 1 diabetes carried modestly yet significantly shorter TCRB CDR3s in all four CD4+ subsets.

This clone came up a few times. The antigen is not known. After removal of 2 bases from V and 15 bases from J, the junction contained 13 bases not matched to a gene. From germline, CDR1 is SGDLS and CDR2 YYNGEE. This CDR3 region has 16 residues. The authors reverse transcribed all of the isolated RNA, so sequencing captured expressed TCRB transcripts. Each sample of naive, central memory or regulatory T cells had, on average, around 4 million reads. Method: immunoSEQ multiplex PCR; TCRdb's copy keeps in-frame clones and lacks some. In the table there are 600,000 or so clones, about 14% of which are singletons.

Sequenced material: naive CD4+ T cells from blood. This clonotype was obtained from a man between 18 and 35 years old with type 1 diabetes. The rearrangement uses TRBV9 and TRBJ2-2, with TRBD2 matching over 13 bases. The CDR3 nucleotides read TGTGCCAGCAGCGTCCGGGGACTAGCGGGACCAACGGGAATGTTTTTT. Its translation: CASSVRGLAGPTGMFF.